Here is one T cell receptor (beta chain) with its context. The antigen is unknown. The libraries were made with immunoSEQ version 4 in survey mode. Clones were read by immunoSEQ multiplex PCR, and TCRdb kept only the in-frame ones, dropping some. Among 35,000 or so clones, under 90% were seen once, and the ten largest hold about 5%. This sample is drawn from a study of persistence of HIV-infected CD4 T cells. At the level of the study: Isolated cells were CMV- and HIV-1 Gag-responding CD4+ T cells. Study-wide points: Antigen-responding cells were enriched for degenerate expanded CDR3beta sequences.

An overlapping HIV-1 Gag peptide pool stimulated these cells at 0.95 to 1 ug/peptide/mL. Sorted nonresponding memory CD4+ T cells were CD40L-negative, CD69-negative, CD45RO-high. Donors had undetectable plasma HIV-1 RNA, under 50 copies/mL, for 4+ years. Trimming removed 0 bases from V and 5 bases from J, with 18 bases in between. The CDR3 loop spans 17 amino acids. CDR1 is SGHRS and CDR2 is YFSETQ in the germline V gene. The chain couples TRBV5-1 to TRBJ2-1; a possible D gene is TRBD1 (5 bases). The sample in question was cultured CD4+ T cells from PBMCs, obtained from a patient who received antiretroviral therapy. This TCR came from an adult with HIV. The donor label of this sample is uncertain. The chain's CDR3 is CASSLVRAQPFNNEQFF. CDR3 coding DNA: TGCGCCAGCAGCTTGGTCAGGGCTCAACCGTTTAACAATGAGCAGTTCTTC.